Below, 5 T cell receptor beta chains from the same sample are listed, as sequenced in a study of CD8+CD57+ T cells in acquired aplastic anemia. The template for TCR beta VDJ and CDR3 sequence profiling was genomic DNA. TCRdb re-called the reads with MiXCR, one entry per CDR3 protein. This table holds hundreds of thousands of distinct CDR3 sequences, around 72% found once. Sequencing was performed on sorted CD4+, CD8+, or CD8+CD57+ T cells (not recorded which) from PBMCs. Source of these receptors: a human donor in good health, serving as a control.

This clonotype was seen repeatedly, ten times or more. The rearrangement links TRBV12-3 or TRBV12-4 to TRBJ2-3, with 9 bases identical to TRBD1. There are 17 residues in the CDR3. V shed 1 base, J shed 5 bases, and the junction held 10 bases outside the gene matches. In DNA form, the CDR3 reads TGTGCCAGCAGTTTAGGGGCGACAGGGGGGTTAGGAGATACGCAGTATTTT. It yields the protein CASSLGATGGLGDTQYF.

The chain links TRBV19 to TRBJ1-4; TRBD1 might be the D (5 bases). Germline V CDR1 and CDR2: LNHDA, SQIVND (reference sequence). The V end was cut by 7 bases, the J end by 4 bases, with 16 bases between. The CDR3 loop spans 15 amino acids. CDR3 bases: TGTGCCAGTACTCAATCCCGGGACGGTAATGAAAAACTGTTTTTT. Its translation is CASTQSRDGNEKLFF.

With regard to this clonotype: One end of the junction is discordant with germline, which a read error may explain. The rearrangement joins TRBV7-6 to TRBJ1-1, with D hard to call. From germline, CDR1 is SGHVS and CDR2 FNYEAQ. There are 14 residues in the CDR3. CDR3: CASSLNADGQEFLF. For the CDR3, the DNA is TGTGCCAGCAGCCTCAACGCCGATGGCCAGGAATTCTTGTTT. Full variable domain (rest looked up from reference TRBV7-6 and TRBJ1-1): GAGVSQSPRYKVTKRGQDVALRCDPISGHVSLYWYRQALGQGPEFLTYFNYEAQQDKSGLPNDRFSAERPEGSISTLTIQRTEQRDSAMYRCASSLNADGQEFLFGQGTRLTVV.

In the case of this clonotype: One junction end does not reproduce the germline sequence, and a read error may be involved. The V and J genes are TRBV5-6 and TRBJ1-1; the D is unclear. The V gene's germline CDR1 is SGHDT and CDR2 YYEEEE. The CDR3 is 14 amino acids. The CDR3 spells CASSPVPGNTEAFF. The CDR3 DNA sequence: TGCGCCAGCAGTCCAGTCCCAGGGAACACTGAAGCTTTCTTT. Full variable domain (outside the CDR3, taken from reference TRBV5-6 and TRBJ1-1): DAGVTQSPTHLIKTRGQQVTLRCSPKSGHDTVSWYQQALGQGPQFIFQYYEEEERQRGNFPDRFSGHQFPNYSSELNVNALLLGDSALYLCASSPVPGNTEAFFGQGTRLTVV.

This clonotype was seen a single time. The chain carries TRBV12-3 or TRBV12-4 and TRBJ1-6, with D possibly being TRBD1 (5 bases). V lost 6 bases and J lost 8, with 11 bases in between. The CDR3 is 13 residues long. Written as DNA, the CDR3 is TGTGCCAGCAGAGGGCAGGGTTATTCACCCCTCCACTTT. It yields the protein CASRGQGYSPLHF.